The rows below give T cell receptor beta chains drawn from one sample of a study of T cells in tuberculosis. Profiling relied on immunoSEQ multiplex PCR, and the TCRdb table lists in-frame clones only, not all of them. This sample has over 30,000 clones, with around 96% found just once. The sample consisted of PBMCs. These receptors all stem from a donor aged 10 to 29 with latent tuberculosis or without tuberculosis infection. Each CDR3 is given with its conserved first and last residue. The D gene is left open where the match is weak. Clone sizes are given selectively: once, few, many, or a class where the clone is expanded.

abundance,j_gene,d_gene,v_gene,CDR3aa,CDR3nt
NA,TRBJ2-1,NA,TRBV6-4,CASSDKGEQFF,TGTGCCAGCAGTGATAAGGGGGAGCAGTTCTTC
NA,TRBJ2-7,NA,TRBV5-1,CASSLGPGGPYEQYF,TGCGCCAGCAGCTTGGGCCCCGGGGGGCCCTACGAGCAGTACTTC
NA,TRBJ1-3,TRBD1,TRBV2,CASKQGASGNTIYF,TGTGCCAGCAAGCAGGGGGCCTCTGGAAACACCATATATTTT
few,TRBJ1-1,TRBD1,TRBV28,CASSSLRQGSLVRAEAFF,TGTGCCAGCAGTTCCCTCCGACAGGGTAGTTTGGTGCGCGCTGAAGCTTTCTTT
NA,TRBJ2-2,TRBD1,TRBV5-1,CASSLIRDSNTGELFF,TGCGCCAGCAGCTTGATCCGGGACAGTAACACCGGGGAGCTGTTTTTT
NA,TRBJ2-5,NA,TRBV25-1,CASSEFTGRETQYF,TGTGCCAGCAGTGAATTCACAGGGAGAGAGACCCAGTACTTC
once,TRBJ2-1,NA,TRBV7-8,CASGGSSYNEQFF,TGTGCCAGCGGGGGGAGCTCCTACAATGAGCAGTTCTTC
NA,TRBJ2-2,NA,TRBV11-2,CASSSHFIEHTGELFF,TGTGCCAGCAGCTCCCATTTCATCGAGCACACCGGGGAGCTGTTTTTT
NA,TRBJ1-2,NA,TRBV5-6,CASSLAFADSGYTF,TGTGCCAGCAGCTTGGCGTTCGCGGACAGCGGCTACACCTTC
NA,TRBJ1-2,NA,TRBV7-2,CASSPKAQGLYGYTF,TGTGCCAGCAGCCCAAAGGCCCAGGGACTCTATGGCTACACCTTC
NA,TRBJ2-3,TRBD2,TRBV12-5,CASGLVLAGTDTQYF,TGTGCTAGTGGTTTGGTCCTAGCGGGAACAGATACGCAGTATTTT
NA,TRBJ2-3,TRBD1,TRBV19,CASSRTTGGTSTDTQYF,TGTGCCAGTAGTAGAACGACAGGGGGAACTAGCACAGATACGCAGTATTTT
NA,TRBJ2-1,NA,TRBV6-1,CASSESGTRNEQFF,TGTGCCAGCAGTGAATCTGGGACAAGGAATGAGCAGTTCTTC
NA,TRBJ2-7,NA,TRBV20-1,CSATGPYEQYF,TGCAGTGCTACAGGGCCTTACGAGCAGTACTTC
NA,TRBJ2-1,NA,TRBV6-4,CASSDSGGANNEQFF,TGTGCCAGCAGTGACTCTGGCGGGGCTAACAATGAGCAGTTCTTC
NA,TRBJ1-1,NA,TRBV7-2,CASSQGTQGEAFF,TGTGCCAGCAGCCAGGGGACCCAAGGTGAAGCTTTCTTT
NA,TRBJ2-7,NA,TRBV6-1,CASSVRAAGQYF,TGTGCCAGCAGTGTGCGGGCCGCAGGGCAGTACTTC
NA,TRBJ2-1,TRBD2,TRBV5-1,CASSELARSSYNEQFF,TGCGCCAGCAGCGAACTAGCGAGGAGCTCCTACAATGAGCAGTTCTTC
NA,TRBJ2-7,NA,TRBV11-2,CASTRGHRGAYEQYF,TGTGCCAGCACCCGGGGACATCGGGGCGCCTACGAGCAGTACTTC
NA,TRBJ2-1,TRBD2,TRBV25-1,CASSIDPTSGGAYNEQFF,TGTGCCAGCAGTATCGACCCCACTAGCGGGGGGGCCTACAATGAGCAGTTCTTC
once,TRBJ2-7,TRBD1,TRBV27,CASRLMGQGALYEQYF,TGTGCCAGCAGGTTAATGGGACAGGGGGCCTTGTACGAGCAGTACTTC
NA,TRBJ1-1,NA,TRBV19,CASSITGKRKMNTEAFF,TGTGCCAGTAGTATTACAGGGAAAAGAAAGATGAACACTGAAGCTTTCTTT
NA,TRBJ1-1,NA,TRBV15,CATSRARTTEAFF,TGTGCCACCAGCAGAGCTCGGACAACTGAAGCTTTCTTT
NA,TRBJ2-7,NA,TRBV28,CASSFITSSYEQYF,TGTGCCAGCAGTTTTATCACTTCCTCCTACGAGCAGTACTTC
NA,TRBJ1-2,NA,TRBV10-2,CASKPSQVWSGYTF,TGCGCCAGCAAACCATCCCAGGTGTGGTCTGGCTACACCTTC
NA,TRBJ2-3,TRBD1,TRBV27,CASSSQQGKWVVTDTQYF,TGTGCCAGCAGTTCTCAACAGGGGAAGTGGGTAGTAACAGATACGCAGTATTTT
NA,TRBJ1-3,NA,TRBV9,CASSEHGGSSGNTIYF,TGTGCCAGCAGCGAACACGGGGGTAGCTCTGGAAACACCATATATTTT
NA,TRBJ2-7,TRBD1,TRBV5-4,CASSWGTGSSYEQYF,TGTGCCAGTAGCTGGGGGACAGGTAGCTCCTACGAGCAGTACTTC
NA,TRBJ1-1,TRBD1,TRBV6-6,CASIRDRGNTEAFF,TGTGCCAGCATCCGGGACAGGGGAAACACTGAAGCTTTCTTT
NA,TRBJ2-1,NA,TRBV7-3,CASSPHRAQGGEQFF,TGTGCCAGCAGCCCACACAGGGCCCAGGGGGGTGAGCAGTTCTTC
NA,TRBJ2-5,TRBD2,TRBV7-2,CASSLGGLAGKETQYF,TGTGCCAGCAGCTTAGGGGGACTAGCGGGGAAGGAGACCCAGTACTTC
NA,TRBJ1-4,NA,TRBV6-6,CASSTGRVTNEKLFF,TGTGCCAGCAGTACAGGGCGCGTCACTAATGAAAAACTGTTTTTT
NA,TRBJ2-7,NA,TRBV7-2,CASSSTGTAYEQYF,TGTGCCAGCAGCTCCACCGGGACTGCTTACGAGCAGTACTTC
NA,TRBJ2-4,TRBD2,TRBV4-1,CASSQDSGGRPAKNIQYF,TGCGCCAGCAGCCAAGACTCCGGGGGGAGACCAGCCAAAAACATTCAGTACTTC
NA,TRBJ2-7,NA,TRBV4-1,CASSQDKTRAIVHEQYF,TGCGCCAGCAGCCAAGATAAGACCCGAGCGATCGTCCACGAGCAGTACTTC
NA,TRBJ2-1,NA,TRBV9,CASSVSFYNEQFF,TGTGCCAGCAGCGTGTCTTTCTACAATGAGCAGTTCTTC
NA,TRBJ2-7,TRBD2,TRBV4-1,CASSYLLAGGSYEQYF,TGCGCCAGCAGCTATTTACTAGCGGGTGGCTCCTACGAGCAGTACTTC
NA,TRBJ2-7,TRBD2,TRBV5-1,CASSLQREYEQYF,TGCGCCAGCAGCTTGCAGCGGGAATACGAGCAGTACTTC
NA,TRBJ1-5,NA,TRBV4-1,CASSQPQGNQPQHF,TGCGCCAGCAGCCAACCCCAGGGCAATCAGCCCCAGCATTTT
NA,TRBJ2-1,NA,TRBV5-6,CASSLVWGEEYNEQFF,TGTGCCAGCAGCCTGGTTTGGGGGGAGGAGTACAATGAGCAGTTCTTC
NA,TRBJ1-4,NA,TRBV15,CATSRDLLHSEQATNEKLFF,TGTGCCACCAGCAGAGATCTACTGCACAGTGAACAAGCAACTAATGAAAAACTGTTTTTT
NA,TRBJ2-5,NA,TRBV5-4,CASSLGQALAQYF,TGTGCCAGTAGCTTGGGGCAGGCATTGGCCCAGTACTTC